Following are 9 T cell receptor beta chains from one sample sequenced in a study of T cell responses to AZD1222 COVID-19 vaccine. The protocol was immunoSEQ multiplex PCR, while the TCRdb copy is restricted to in-frame clones and leaves out a portion. The sample has about 84,000 clones; roughly 85% are singletons. The source was peripheral blood, collected 28 days after the second AZD1222 dose. The source is an adult who received the AZD1222 COVID-19 vaccine.

The chain has TRBV4-3 and TRBJ2-7; TRBD2 is a possible D gene (5 bases). With 4 bases removed from V and 2 bases from J, the gap between germline ends came to 15 bases. CDR3 size: 15 residues. Per the germline V gene, CDR1 is LGHNA and CDR2 is YSLEER. The CDR3: CASSRQMGSAYEQYF. In nucleotides, the CDR3 is TGCGCCAGCAGCCGACAAATGGGTAGCGCCTACGAGCAGTACTTC.

The gene calls are TRBV11-2 and TRBJ1-6, with 7 bases that match TRBD1. After removal of 6 bases from V and 10 bases from J, the junction contained 15 bases not matched to a gene. Germline loops: CDR1 SGHAT, CDR2 FQNNGV. The CDR3 runs 16 residues. CDR3 residues: CASSQRGQYNGSPLHF. CDR3 bases: TGTGCCAGCAGTCAGAGGGGGCAGTATAATGGGTCACCCCTCCACTTT. The variable domain in full, completed from reference TRBV11-2 and TRBJ1-6, reads EAGVAQSPRYKIIEKRQSVAFWCNPISGHATLYWYQQILGQGPKLLIQFQNNGVVDDSQLPKDRFSAERLKGVDSTLKIQPAKLEDSAVYLCASSQRGQYNGSPLHFGNGTRLTVT.

This sequence joins TRBV10-3 and TRBJ2-5; 7 bases align to TRBD2. CDR1 is ENHRY, CDR2 SYGVKD, per germline. CDR3 length equals 12 residues. V lost 9 bases to trimming and J lost 6 bases; unmatched junction nucleotides: 7. CDR3 amino acids: CAIAGLAKTQYF. The DNA for the CDR3 is TGTGCCATAGCGGGGCTAGCAAAGACCCAGTACTTC.

This clone was picked up a small number of times. The gene calls are TRBV27 and TRBJ2-5, with no clear D. V shed 4 bases and J shed 1 base, with 7 bases lying between them. CDR1 and CDR2 from the germline V gene are MNHEY and SMNVEV (reference sequence). This CDR3 comprises 13 residues. CDR3 sequence: CASSSNPQETQYF. The CDR3 DNA sequence: TGTGCCAGCAGTTCTAATCCCCAAGAGACCCAGTACTTC.

The V gene is TRBV6-2 or TRBV6-3, the J gene TRBJ1-3, with D tentatively TRBD1 (5 bases). V shed 5 bases and J shed 0 bases, with 11 bases lying between them. This CDR3 comprises 15 residues. The germline gives CDR1 MNHEY, CDR2 SVGEGT. CDR3 region: CASSRGTLSGNTIYF. DNA for the CDR3: TGTGCCAGCAGTCGAGGGACCCTCTCTGGAAACACCATATATTTT.

This clone has only a few counts. The chain has TRBV6-5 and TRBJ1-5; no definite D call. CDR1 MNHEY and CDR2 SVGAGI come from the germline V gene. V was trimmed by 6 bases and J by 7 bases, leaving 10 bases between them. The CDR3 runs 12 residues. The CDR3 here is CASSPLGQPQHF. The DNA for the CDR3 is TGTGCCAGCAGCCCGTTAGGGCAGCCCCAGCATTTT.

The chain is built from TRBV7-2 and TRBJ1-6; the D is unclear. CDR1 is SGHTA and CDR2 is FQGNSA in the germline V gene. The CDR3 loop spans 15 amino acids. Trimming removed 1 base from V and 9 bases from J, with 13 bases in between. The DNA of the CDR3 is TGTGCCAGCAGCTTAGGTCTGGGGAGGGTTTCACCCCTCCACTTT. It codes for CASSLGLGRVSPLHF.

The V and J genes are TRBV2 and TRBJ2-1, with TRBD2 identical over 13 bases. CDR1 is SNHLY, CDR2 FYNNEI, per germline. Trimming removed 6 bases from V and 3 bases from J; junction bases left unmatched: 8. The CDR3 contains 17 residues. DNA of the CDR3: TGTGCCAGCAGAGCCGGGACTAGCGGGACGATCTACAATGAGCAGTTCTTC. Protein product: CASRAGTSGTIYNEQFF.

The genes are TRBV19 and TRBJ2-3; a possible D gene is TRBD1 (5 bases). Germline V lookup: CDR1 LNHDA, CDR2 SQIVND (reference sequence). Trimming stripped 1 base from V and 0 bases from J, with 8 bases between. This CDR3 spans 15 amino acids. The CDR3 region has the DNA TGTGCCAGTAGTATAGGAAGGGGTAGCACAGATACGCAGTATTTT. Translated: CASSIGRGSTDTQYF.